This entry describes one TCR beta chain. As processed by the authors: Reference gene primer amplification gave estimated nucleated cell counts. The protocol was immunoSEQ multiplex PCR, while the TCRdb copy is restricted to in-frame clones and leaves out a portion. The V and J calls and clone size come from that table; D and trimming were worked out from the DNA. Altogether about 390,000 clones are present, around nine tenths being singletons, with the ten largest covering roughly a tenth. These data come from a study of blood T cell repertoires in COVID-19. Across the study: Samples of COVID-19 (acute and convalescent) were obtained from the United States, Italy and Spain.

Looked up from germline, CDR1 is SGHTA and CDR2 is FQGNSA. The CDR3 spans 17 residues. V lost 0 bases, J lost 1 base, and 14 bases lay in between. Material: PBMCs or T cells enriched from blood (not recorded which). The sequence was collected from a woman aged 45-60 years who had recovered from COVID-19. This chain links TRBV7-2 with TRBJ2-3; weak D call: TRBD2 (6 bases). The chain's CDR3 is CASSLAFGGAGTDTQYF. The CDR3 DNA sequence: TGTGCCAGCAGCTTAGCGTTCGGCGGGGCCGGCACAGATACGCAGTATTTT.